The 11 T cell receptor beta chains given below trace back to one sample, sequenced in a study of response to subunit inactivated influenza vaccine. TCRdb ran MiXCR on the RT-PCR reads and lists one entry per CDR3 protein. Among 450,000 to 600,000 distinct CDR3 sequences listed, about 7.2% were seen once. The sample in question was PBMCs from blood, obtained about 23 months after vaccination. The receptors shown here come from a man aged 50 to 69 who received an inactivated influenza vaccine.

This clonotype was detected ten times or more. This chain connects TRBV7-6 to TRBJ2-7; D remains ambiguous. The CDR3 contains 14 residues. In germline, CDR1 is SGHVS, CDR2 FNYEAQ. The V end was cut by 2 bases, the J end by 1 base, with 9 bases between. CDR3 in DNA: TGTGCCAGCAGCTTACAAGACAAATCCTACGAGCAGTACTTC. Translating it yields CASSLQDKSYEQYF. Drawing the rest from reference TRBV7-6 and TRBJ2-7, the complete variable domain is GAGVSQSPRYKVTKRGQDVALRCDPISGHVSLYWYRQALGQGPEFLTYFNYEAQQDKSGLPNDRFSAERPEGSISTLTIQRTEQRDSAMYRCASSLQDKSYEQYFGPGTRLTVT.

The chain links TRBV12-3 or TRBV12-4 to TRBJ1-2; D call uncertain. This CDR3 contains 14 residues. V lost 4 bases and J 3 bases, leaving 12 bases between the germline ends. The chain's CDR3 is CASSSLGNYYGYTF. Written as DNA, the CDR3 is TGTGCCAGCAGTTCCCTTGGCAACTACTATGGCTACACCTTC.

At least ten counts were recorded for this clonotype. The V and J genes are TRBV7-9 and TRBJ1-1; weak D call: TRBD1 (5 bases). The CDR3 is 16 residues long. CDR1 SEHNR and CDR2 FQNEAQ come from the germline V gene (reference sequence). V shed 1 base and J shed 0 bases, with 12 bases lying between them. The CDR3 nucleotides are TGTGCCAGCAGCTTAGGACAGTGGGATATGAACACTGAAGCTTTCTTT. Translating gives CASSLGQWDMNTEAFF.

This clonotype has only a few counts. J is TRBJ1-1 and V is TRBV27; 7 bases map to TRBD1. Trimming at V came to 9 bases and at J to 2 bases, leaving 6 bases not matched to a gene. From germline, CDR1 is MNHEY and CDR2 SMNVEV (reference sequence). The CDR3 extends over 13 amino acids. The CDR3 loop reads CARTGEGNTEAFF. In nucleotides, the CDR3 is TGTGCCAGAACAGGGGAGGGAAACACTGAAGCTTTCTTT.

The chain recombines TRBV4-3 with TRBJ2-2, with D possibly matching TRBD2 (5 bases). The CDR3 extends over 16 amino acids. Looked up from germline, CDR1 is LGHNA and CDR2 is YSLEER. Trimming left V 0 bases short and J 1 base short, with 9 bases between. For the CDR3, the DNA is TGCGCCAGCAGCCAAGATCGGAGGTGGAACACCGGGGAGCTGTTTTTT. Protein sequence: CASSQDRRWNTGELFF.

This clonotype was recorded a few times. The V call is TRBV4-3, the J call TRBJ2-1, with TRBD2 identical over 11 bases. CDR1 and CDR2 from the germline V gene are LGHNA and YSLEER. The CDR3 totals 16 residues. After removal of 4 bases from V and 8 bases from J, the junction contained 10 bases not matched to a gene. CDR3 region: CASSPEVAGGYHEQFF. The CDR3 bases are TGCGCCAGCAGCCCCGAGGTAGCGGGAGGGTACCATGAGCAGTTCTTC.

Written as DNA, the CDR3 is TGTGCCAGCAGCTTATGGGCTAGCGGAGGGGCCGAGCAGTACTTC. Translated: CASSLWASGGAEQYF. This chain connects TRBV7-9 to TRBJ2-7, with 7 positions matching TRBD2. CDR3 length: 15 amino acids. Germline V CDR1 and CDR2: SEHNR, FQNEAQ (reference sequence). The V segment lost 2 bases and the J segment 6 bases; nucleotides outside the gene matches: 10.

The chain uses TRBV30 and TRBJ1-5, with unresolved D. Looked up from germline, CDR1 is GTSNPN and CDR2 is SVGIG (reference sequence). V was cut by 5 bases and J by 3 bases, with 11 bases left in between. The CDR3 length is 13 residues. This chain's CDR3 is CAWSARTNQPQHF. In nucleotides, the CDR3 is TGTGCCTGGTCAGCCAGGACCAATCAGCCCCAGCATTTT.

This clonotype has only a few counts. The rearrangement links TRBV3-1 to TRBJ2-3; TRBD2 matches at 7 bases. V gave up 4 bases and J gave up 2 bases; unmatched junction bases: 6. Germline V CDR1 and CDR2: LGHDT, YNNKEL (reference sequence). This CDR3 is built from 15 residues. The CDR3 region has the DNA TGTGCCAGCAGCCGACGGGACTACTCCACAGATACGCAGTATTTT. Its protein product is CASSRRDYSTDTQYF.

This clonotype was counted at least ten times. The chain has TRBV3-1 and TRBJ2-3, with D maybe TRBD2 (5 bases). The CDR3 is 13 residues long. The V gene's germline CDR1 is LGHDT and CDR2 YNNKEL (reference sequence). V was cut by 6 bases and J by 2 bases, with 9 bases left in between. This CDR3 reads CASSWRVTDTQYF. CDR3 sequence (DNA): TGTGCCAGCAGTTGGCGGGTCACAGATACGCAGTATTTT.

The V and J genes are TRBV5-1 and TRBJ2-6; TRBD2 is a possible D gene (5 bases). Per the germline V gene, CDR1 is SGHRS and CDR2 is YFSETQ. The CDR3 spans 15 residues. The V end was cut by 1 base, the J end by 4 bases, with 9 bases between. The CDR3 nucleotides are TGCGCCAGCAGCTTGCTGAGGGCCGGGGCCAACGTCCTGACTTTC. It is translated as CASSLLRAGANVLTF. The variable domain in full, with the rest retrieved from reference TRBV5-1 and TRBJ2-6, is KAGVTQTPRYLIKTRGQQVTLSCSPISGHRSVSWYQQTPGQGLQFLFEYFSETQRNKGNFPGRFSGRQFSNSRSEMNVSTLELGDSALYLCASSLLRAGANVLTFGAGSRLTVL.